These 26 T cell receptor beta chains were sequenced from one sample in a study of CD8 T cells in ankylosing spondylitis. One entry per CDR3 protein, called by TCRdb with MiXCR from the 5' RACE reads. The sample gives 150,000 to 200,000 distinct CDR3 sequences, around 13% of which show up once; more than 9.5% is in the top ten. Material for sequencing was blood, either unsorted or a sorted T cell fraction (not recorded which). The source is a female donor with ankylosing spondylitis or in good health (not recorded which).

This clonotype was counted between two and nine times. Written as DNA, the CDR3 is TGCGCCAGCAGTTCGGGACTAGCGGGAACCTACGAGCAGTACTTC. This gives the protein CASSSGLAGTYEQYF. The chain links TRBV5-1 to TRBJ2-7, with TRBD2 matching over 13 bases. V lost 5 bases, J lost 2 bases, and 4 bases stayed unmatched. Germline V gives CDR1 SGHRS, CDR2 YFSETQ. The CDR3 length is 15 residues.

The V gene is TRBV11-2, the J gene TRBJ1-1; 9 bases are a match to TRBD1. Germline V CDR1 and CDR2: SGHAT, FQNNGV. The CDR3 loop spans 16 amino acids. Trimming at V came to 5 bases and at J to 5 bases, leaving 12 bases not matched to a gene. CDR3 sequence reads: CASSANHRGRETEAFF. CDR3 nucleotides: TGTGCCAGCAGCGCGAACCACAGGGGGCGTGAAACTGAAGCTTTCTTT.

The CDR3, as DNA: TGCGCCAGCAGCTTGGGTCCCCAACCCGGGGAGCTGTTTTTT. It specifies CASSLGPQPGELFF. The chain combines TRBV5-1 with TRBJ2-2, with D unclear. The CDR3 has 14 amino acids. Germline CDR1 is SGHRS and CDR2 is YFSETQ. With 0 bases removed from V and 6 bases from J, the gap between germline ends came to 9 bases.

The chain joins TRBV25-1 to TRBJ2-1; D unclear. The CDR3 contains 11 residues. Germline V gene data show CDR1 as MGHDK and CDR2 as SYGVNS. Deletions cut 2 bases from V and 13 bases from J, with 9 bases between. The CDR3 DNA is TGTGCCAGCAGTGAAGTTGGACCCCAGTTCTTC. Its translation: CASSEVGPQFF.

This clonotype was seen ten or more times. The rearrangement uses TRBV7-9 and TRBJ2-5, with D perhaps TRBD2 (5 bases). Trimming took 3 bases from V and 2 from J, leaving 13 bases between them. Germline values: CDR1 SEHNR, CDR2 FQNEAQ (reference sequence). The CDR3 covers 15 residues. The CDR3 is CASSFGSTGQETQYF. DNA for the CDR3: TGTGCCAGCAGCTTTGGGAGTACGGGACAAGAGACCCAGTACTTC. Based on the CDR3 plus reference TRBV7-9 and TRBJ2-5, the full variable domain is DTGVSQNPRHKITKRGQNVTFRCDPISEHNRLYWYRQTLGQGPEFLTYFQNEAQLEKSRLLSDRFSAERPKGSFSTLEIQRTEQGDSAMYLCASSFGSTGQETQYFGPGTRLLVL.

This clonotype appeared a few times. The rearrangement joins TRBV18 to TRBJ1-1, with TRBD1 matching 7 bases. Trimming at V came to 4 bases and at J to 7 bases, leaving 3 bases not matched to a gene. The CDR3 is 12 amino acids. The germline V gene encodes CDR1 KGHSH and CDR2 LQKENI. The CDR3 nucleotides are TGTGCCAGCTCACAGAGGGACAGTGAAGCTTTCTTT. Its protein product is CASSQRDSEAFF. The whole variable domain, remainder taken from reference TRBV18 and TRBJ1-1, is NAGVMQNPRHLVRRRGQEARLRCSPMKGHSHVYWYRQLPEEGLKFMVYLQKENIIDESGMPKERFSAEFPKEGPSILRIQQVVRGDSAAYFCASSQRDSEAFFGQGTRLTVV.

This clonotype was observed at least ten times. The J gene is TRBJ2-3, the V gene TRBV3-1; no reliable D call. This CDR3 is 14 amino acids long. Trimming took 4 bases from V and 6 from J, leaving 14 bases between them. Germline V gene sequence: CDR1 LGHDT, CDR2 YNNKEL (reference sequence). The CDR3 DNA reads TGTGCCAGCAGCCTTGGCCCCGCCAGGGATACGCAGTATTTT. Translated: CASSLGPARDTQYF.

This clonotype was seen more than once but under ten times. The chain recombines TRBV18 with TRBJ1-4; the D gene is possibly TRBD1 (5 bases). The V end was cut by 8 bases, the J end by 6 bases, with 10 bases between. Germline V gene lookup returns CDR1 KGHSH and CDR2 LQKENI. This CDR3 comprises 12 residues. The CDR3: CASHSGDEKLFF. The CDR3 region has the DNA TGTGCCAGCCACTCGGGGGATGAAAAACTGTTTTTT.

This clonotype occurred many times. V usage is TRBV20-1 and J usage is TRBJ2-7, with 11 bases matching TRBD2. The germline V gene encodes CDR1 DFQATT and CDR2 SNEGSKA (reference sequence). Trimming took 0 bases from V and 0 from J; bases not matched to a gene: 4. CDR3 length equals 16 residues. CDR3 nucleotide sequence: TGCAGTGCTAGAGATGTCACTAGCGGGAGCTCCTACGAGCAGTACTTC. Protein sequence: CSARDVTSGSSYEQYF.

This clonotype was recorded many times. J is TRBJ1-1 and V is TRBV13; no clear D. Trimming shortened V by 1 base and J by 0 bases, and 15 bases separated the two germline ends. The CDR3 totals 17 residues. Looked up from germline, CDR1 is PRHDT and CDR2 is FYEKMQ (reference sequence). The CDR3, as DNA: TGTGCCAGCAGCTTAGTGGGTCTGGAAGGTTTGAACACTGAAGCTTTCTTT. Protein product: CASSLVGLEGLNTEAFF.

This chain joins TRBV4-3 and TRBJ2-3; D is perhaps TRBD1 or TRBD2 (5 bases each). V shed 6 bases and J shed 9 bases, with 10 bases lying between them. Germline V gives CDR1 LGHNA, CDR2 YSLEER. This CDR3 spans 11 amino acids. The CDR3 nucleotides read TGCGCCAGCAGTCGGGACGCAACGCAGTATTTT. Protein: CASSRDATQYF.

This clonotype was recorded a few times. The chain recombines TRBV14 with TRBJ1-3; D not certain. The V end lost 1 base, the J end lost 4 bases, and 11 bases lay between the germline ends. The CDR3 sequence is 15 residues long. Germline CDR1 SGHDN, CDR2 FVKESK. In DNA, the CDR3 is TGTGCCAGCAGCCAAGCCGGGGTTGTAGGAAACACCATATATTTT. It specifies CASSQAGVVGNTIYF.

The chain carries TRBV20-1 and TRBJ2-3; D possibly matches TRBD1 or TRBD2 (5 bases each). The CDR3 consists of 12 residues. The germline V and J ends were trimmed by 2 bases and 8 bases, with 11 bases remaining between them. Germline loops: CDR1 DFQATT, CDR2 SNEGSKA (reference sequence). DNA of the CDR3: TGCAGTGCTAGACTCGCTGGGGGTACGCAGTATTTT. It codes for CSARLAGGTQYF.

The chain has TRBV12-3 or TRBV12-4 and TRBJ2-1; D ambiguous. The CDR3 is 12 residues long. V shed 3 bases and J shed 7 bases, with 7 bases lying between them. The chain's CDR3 is CASSFLGNEQFF. Here the CDR3 DNA reads TGTGCCAGCAGTTTCCTAGGAAATGAGCAGTTCTTC.

This clonotype was seen repeatedly, ten times or more. This sequence joins TRBV12-3 or TRBV12-4 and TRBJ2-3; a weak D match, TRBD2 (6 bases). There are 15 residues in the CDR3. Trimming took off 2 bases at V and 1 base at J, with 10 bases between the two ends. CDR3 sequence (DNA): TGTGCCAGCAGTTTACTAGCGACCGGCACAGATACGCAGTATTTT. Residues: CASSLLATGTDTQYF.

This clonotype was recorded at least ten times. V gene TRBV10-3 combines with J gene TRBJ1-4; possible D gene TRBD1, 5 bases. The CDR3 totals 10 residues. Germline CDR1 ENHRY, CDR2 SYGVKD. DNA for the CDR3: TGTTGGCAGGGTCGAGAAAAACTGTTTTTT. It is translated as CWQGREKLFF.

The rearrangement joins TRBV7-9 to TRBJ2-7, with D unresolved. Trimming removed 0 bases from V and 2 bases from J, with 5 bases in between. The CDR3 runs 13 residues. CDR1 is SEHNR and CDR2 is FQNEAQ in the germline V gene (reference sequence). Written as DNA, the CDR3 is TGTGCCAGCAGCTTAGCCCCAGCCTACGAGCAGTACTTC. It yields the protein CASSLAPAYEQYF.

Comment on this clonotype: This may come from a read error, since a much larger clone is one base off. The gene calls are TRBV7-8 and TRBJ2-1, with 7 bases lining up with TRBD1. The length of the CDR3 is 15 residues. V trimming: 3 bases; J trimming: 5 bases; junction bases outside the gene matches: 7. Germline V lookup: CDR1 SGHVS, CDR2 FQNEAQ. The CDR3 is CASSFDRETHNEQFF. DNA of the CDR3: TGTGCCAGCAGCTTCGACAGGGAGACCCACAATGAGCAGTTCTTC. Full variable domain (outside the CDR3, taken from reference TRBV7-8 and TRBJ2-1): GAGVSQSPRYKVAKRGQDVALRCDPISGHVSLFWYQQALGQGPEFLTYFQNEAQLDKSGLPSDRFFAERPEGSVSTLKIQRTQQEDSAVYLCASSFDRETHNEQFFGPGTRLTVL.

This clonotype has a count of ten or more. V and J are TRBV20-1 and TRBJ2-7; 7 bases are shared with TRBD1. Per the germline V gene, CDR1 is DFQATT and CDR2 is SNEGSKA (reference sequence). The V segment lost 5 bases and the J segment 7 bases; nucleotides outside the gene matches: 11. This CDR3 has 13 residues. The DNA for the CDR3 is TGCAGTGCTGTAACCGGGACAGTGGAAGAGCAGTACTTC. Its translation: CSAVTGTVEEQYF.

Many counts were recorded for this clonotype. The gene calls are TRBV19 and TRBJ1-1; D not resolved. This CDR3 spans 13 amino acids. The germline gives CDR1 LNHDA, CDR2 SQIVND (reference sequence). V was pared by 0 bases and J by 4 bases, with 6 bases between. The CDR3 region has the DNA TGTGCCAGTAGTATAGAGGGTTCCACTGAAGCTTTCTTT. Its protein product is CASSIEGSTEAFF.

This clonotype was detected only a few times. The V call is TRBV20-1, the J call TRBJ2-7; D gene uncertain. V lost 2 bases and J lost 5, with 10 bases in between. Germline CDR1 and CDR2: DFQATT and SNEGSKA (reference sequence). There are 12 residues in the CDR3. The CDR3 DNA is TGCAGTGCTAGACCGATCACACACGAGCAGTACTTC. It specifies CSARPITHEQYF.

This chain links TRBV20-1 with TRBJ2-1; 7 bases match TRBD2. The V gene's germline CDR1 is DFQATT and CDR2 SNEGSKA (reference sequence). V lost 3 bases, J lost 9 bases, and 11 bases stayed unmatched. The CDR3 loop spans 14 amino acids. In nucleotides, the CDR3 is TGCAGTGCTAGCTCGGGGGAGGGTTGGGTTGAGCAGTTCTTC. It is translated as CSASSGEGWVEQFF.

Ten or more counts support this clonotype. V and J are TRBV9 and TRBJ2-1; 7 bases are shared with TRBD2. CDR1 SGDLS and CDR2 YYNGEE come from the germline V gene. CDR3 length equals 15 residues. The V gene end was trimmed by 4 bases and the J gene end by 3 bases; junction bases not matched to a gene: 7. In DNA, the CDR3 is TGTGCCAGCAGCCCCCCCAGCGGGAACTACAATGAGCAGTTCTTC. Its protein is CASSPPSGNYNEQFF.

This clonotype appeared once. This may arise from a read error, as a much more abundant clone is one base away. The genes are TRBV7-8 and TRBJ2-1; no firm D call. Per germline, CDR1 SGHVS and CDR2 FQNEAQ. The V gene lost 1 base and the J gene lost 10 bases, with 8 bases spanning the gap. This CDR3 region has 12 residues. CDR3 protein: CASSLGASEQFF. As DNA, the CDR3 is TGTGCCAGCAGCTTAGGGGCCAGCGAGCAGTTCTTC. Full variable domain (remainder filled in from reference TRBV7-8 and TRBJ2-1): GAGVSQSPRYKVAKRGQDVALRCDPISGHVSLFWYQQALGQGPEFLTYFQNEAQLDKSGLPSDRFFAERPEGSVSTLKIQRTQQEDSAVYLCASSLGASEQFFGPGTRLTVL.

This clonotype was seen repeatedly, ten times or more. V and J are TRBV29-1 and TRBJ2-5, with D perhaps given as TRBD1 or TRBD2 (5 bases each). The germline CDR1 and CDR2 sequences are SQVTM and ANQGSEA. V lost 2 bases and J lost 1, with 8 bases in between. CDR3 length equals 13 residues. Here the CDR3 reads CSVELGTQETQYF. In DNA form, the CDR3 reads TGCAGCGTTGAATTGGGGACCCAAGAGACCCAGTACTTC.

The rearrangement links TRBV20-1 to TRBJ2-7; D is perhaps TRBD2 (6 bases). The CDR3 is 14 residues long. The V end was cut by 0 bases, the J end by 3 bases, with 12 bases between. Germline CDR1 reads DFQATT; CDR2 reads SNEGSKA (reference sequence). The CDR3 loop reads CSARDLGRGYEQYF. The CDR3 nucleotides are TGCAGTGCTAGAGATCTCGGGAGAGGCTACGAGCAGTACTTC.